This entry describes one T cell receptor (beta chain). Its antigen specificity is not known. Base qualities are missing; no much larger clone stands one base away. This record comes from a study of cytomegalovirus exposure and HLA in healthy donors (dated by TCRdb to 2015 to 2018). Broadly, across the study: An earlier analysis of 587 of the donors reported 276 Gb of sequence data and 90 million to 120 million unique TCR beta sequences obtained from 180 million or so T cells. About 300 gigabases of sequencing data and around 85 million unique TCR sequences made up an early release that covered around 640 HLA-typed donors. Of the roughly 430 genotyped donors, approximately 83% fell in the genetic ancestry cluster associated with self-reported Caucasian donors. The study aimed to test whether cataloging public T cell receptors could reveal signatures of past pathogen exposure. The study used immunosequencing to profile the T cell repertoires of 666 subjects and linked those repertoires to cytomegalovirus serostatus. A separate validation cohort of roughly 120 different subjects was used in addition to the roughly 620-subject first cohort. To predict cytomegalovirus infection status, the study combined high-throughput TCR immunosequencing, statistical association of individual TCRs with disease status, and machine learning. To study patterns of TCR occurrence, a later analysis re-analyzed previously published TCR beta repertoires from 650 to 750 donors and added high-resolution HLA genotyping. Rather than drawing on any new phenotypic data, the later analysis identified candidate immune exposures from TCR beta sequences and the way those sequences occurred across donors. An earlier analysis of several hundred of the donors used high-throughput TCR beta sequencing to judge whether each TCR beta V gene segment behaved as functional or pseudogenic. Donor age, sex, ethnicity and CMV serostatus were compiled together with the repertoire data. A later genetic analysis took genome-wide SNP genotypes for about 55% of the roughly 700 donors and used that subset as a discovery cohort. Every discovery cohort repertoire had been produced on one sequencing platform. HLA typing covered class I and class II loci at four-digit resolution. The number of donors typed differed by locus, with roughly 629-640 for A, B, C, DRB1 and DQB1, approximately 500 for DQA1, approximately 580 for DPA1, and under 490 for DPB1. Roughly 5 DR-DQ haplotypes were treated as single units for association and clustering because of strong linkage in the cohort. Among some 400 genotyped donors of the cohort, an average of around 240,000 unique TCR beta nucleotide sequences was sequenced per donor, of which 15% to 20% were non-productive.

In total, roughly 710 healthy bone marrow donors made up the cohort. At the time of sampling, all cohort members were nominally healthy, though unrecorded immune exposures were likely present. The donor was CMV seronegative and was included in the group of around 320 seronegative cohort members. A peripheral blood sample was collected from each donor, and TCR beta sequencing was performed on peripheral blood mononuclear cells. Genomic DNA was extracted from the blood cell samples with the Qiagen DNeasy Blood Extraction Kit. The library was produced with the immunoSEQ multiplex PCR assay. For the multiplex PCR, a mixture combining 60 forward primers for TCR Vbeta segments and 13 reverse primers for TCR Jbeta segments was used. Amplification of the CDR3 region of rearranged TCR beta genes was performed with a multiplex PCR assay on genomic DNA. On the Illumina HiSeq System, the amplified TCR beta libraries were sequenced as 87-base-pair reads. As for how the authors treated the data: Across the roughly 600 repertoires, a later analysis counted around 80 million unique TCR beta chains, 9.5 million to 12 million of which were shared by at least two donors. Raw reads were error-corrected and collapsed into unique sequences with a nearest-neighbor algorithm that merged closely related sequences to remove PCR and sequencing errors. V, D and J gene segments were assigned by aligning CDR3 sequences to IMGT reference sequences. Each retained sequence needed at least a six-nucleotide match to both a V gene segment and a J gene segment. A rearrangement was called productive if the CDR3 had no stop codons and remained in frame with V and J, and every other rearrangement was called non-productive. CDR3 was defined by IMGT convention, running from the second conserved V-encoded cysteine to the conserved J-encoded phenylalanine. The earlier analysis of some 550 of the donors excluded any sequence lacking an unambiguous match to a single V gene segment. In an earlier analysis of more than 500 of the donors, a V segment was called functional when productive rearrangements were above 56.7%, and segregating when the standard deviation between donors exceeded 5%. A statistical classification framework was built to diagnose cytomegalovirus status from the catalog of TCR beta chain sequences. V and J gene assignment, in a later analysis, came from comparing TCR nucleotide sequences with IMGT/GENE-DB human TR gene sequences. A later analysis assigned CDR3 sequences and most-parsimonious VDJ recombination scenarios with the TCRdist pipeline. A later analysis defined each TCR beta chain by its CDR3 amino acid sequence plus V-gene family, and excluded reads lacking a unique V-gene family. To address suspected cross-contamination and a sequencing artifact, a later analysis removed over 500 highly shared, low-generation-probability nucleotide sequences. In a later analysis, a clonal expansion index was calculated for each public chain from normalized within-repertoire ranks of inferred template counts. In a later analysis, generation probabilities were computed using a VDJ recombination model fitted to out-of-frame rearrangements, and the results were checked against IGoR. Hypergeometric tests were used in a later analysis to score TCR-TCR, TCR-HLA and TCR-CMV co-occurrence, with a repertoire-size bias correction applied to the TCR pairs. False discovery rates were estimated in a later analysis by permuting HLA or CMV assignments 20 times. In a later analysis, co-occurring TCRs were grouped with DBSCAN, and TCRdist sequence similarity was added when clustering was performed within HLA-allele-positive subsets. Repertoires with fewer than 30,000 or more than 120,000 public chains were left out of co-occurrence clustering, as were about five repertoires with anomalous nucleotide sharing. TCRdb stores this immuneACCESS table with in-frame sequences only. Part of the clones is absent; in the studies checked, under half of the shortfall reflects unresolved V genes, and no reason is known for the rest. The D gene and trimming were derived from the DNA, and the V and J assignments and clone size from that table. The sample data list under 250,000 clones, and approximately 78% of these were observed just once. Together, the top ten hold about 3% of the sample.

The paper's findings and limits, for the study overall: The study gave a list of around 170 TCR beta chains associated with cytomegalovirus. Most TCR sequences were observed very rarely across donors, whereas some public TCRs were present in many individuals. Linkage disequilibrium might explain the correlated functional status among segregating V segments, but an unknown experimental factor could not be ruled out. In both the original and validation cohorts, the classifier was reported to diagnose cytomegalovirus status with high specificity and sensitivity. A later analysis found that HLA-associated TCR beta chains were more clonally expanded and had lower generation probabilities than equally common non-associated chains. In this cohort, only TCR beta chains were sequenced, and detectable features were limited by the absence of alpha or paired-chain data. A later analysis found that most CMV-associated TCR beta chains appeared HLA-restricted, with HLA associations seemingly driven largely by CMV exposure. In an earlier analysis of some 550 of the donors, most TCR beta V segments were observed in productive rearrangements about 90% or about 30% of the time, broadly matching IMGT annotations. Strong co-occurrence of HLA alleles, especially DR and DQ, made assigning TCR associations to individual alleles difficult. The presence/absence analyses assumed that sequencing depth was roughly uniform across donors, and that assumption may not be true. In vitro tests confirmed that three of the cytomegalovirus-associated TCR beta chains recognize cytomegalovirus antigens. The authors suggested that the approach could potentially be extended to other disease states and immunological phenotypes. In a later analysis, TCR association rates were found to vary across HLA loci, with the most associated TCRs seen for DRB1 alleles and the fewest for HLA-C alleles. Compared with the approximately 670-donor mean, donors in an Asian-associated ancestry cluster had fewer N-insertions in productive TCRs, according to a later genetic analysis. Because counts were too low, approximately 15 rarely observed V segments, including chromosome 9 orphons, were excluded from the earlier analysis of about 500 of the donors. In a later analysis, over 15,000 TCR beta sequences were associated with specific HLA alleles at a false discovery rate of 0.05. Because HLA typing was missing for some donors at each locus, association tests included only the typed subset. Some IMGT-functional V segments, including TRBV6-2 and TRBV6-3, could not be told apart with the 87-base-pair reads, so those segments were excluded. A cluster of highly shared sequence variants was judged likely to be a technical artifact of the sequencing pipeline. In a later genetic analysis, a missense DCLRE1C variant was associated with V-gene and J-gene trimming of TCR beta chains, and the association was replicated in an independent cohort. According to a later analysis, parvovirus B19, influenza, CMV and Epstein-Barr virus appeared linked to several top co-occurrence clusters. The only immune exposure information available for the cohort was CMV serostatus. A further reported finding was that TCR beta sequences accurately predicted the HLA-A and HLA-B alleles for most subjects in the first cohort.

Per the germline V gene, MNHEY is the CDR1 and SVGAGI is the CDR2. The germline V end is reduced by 6 bases and the J end by 5 bases; junction bases left unmatched: 10. Measured from the cysteine to the phenylalanine, the CDR3 is 14 residues long. Only CDR3 DNA is held: 42 bases, read in frame from base 1. The sequenced sample was PBMCs. The TCR was taken from a woman aged 35 to 49 in good health and CMV-seronegative. The receptor chain draws on TRBV6-5 and TRBJ2-7, with 7 bases matching TRBD2. The CDR3 region reads CASSPVAGRDEQYF. The bases are TGTGCCAGCAGCCCCGTAGCGGGCAGGGACGAGCAGTACTTC.